This T cell receptor (beta chain) was obtained from a study of regulatory T cells in long-lasting Graves disease. Study-wide context: Over-5-year antithyroid drug use with positive TSH receptor antibodies defined persistent Graves' disease in the study.

For TCR beta, libraries came from iRepertoire HTBI primers and Arm-PCR of CDR3 regions. TCRdb ran MiXCR on the multiplex PCR reads and lists one entry per CDR3 protein. In the table there are roughly 470,000 distinct CDR3 sequences, 20% to 25% of which are singletons. Time point defined: persistent/refractory GD, antithyroid drugs over 5 years with positive TRAb. Scientists built the TCR library using RNA that was extracted from PBMCs. American Thyroid Association guidelines served as the basis for diagnosing Graves' disease. This clonotype was observed many times. Its antigen is not known. The study's findings and limits: Persistent-disease Graves' patients showed less TCR diversity than new cases.

The CDR3 is made up of 15 amino acids. Germline V gene lookup returns CDR1 SGHAT and CDR2 FQNNGV. Trimming took 3 bases from V and 10 from J; bases not matched to a gene: 7. The TCR originated in a female donor with Graves disease. The V call is TRBV11-2, the J call TRBJ2-6; 9 bases align to TRBD1. Sequencing was performed on peripheral blood mononuclear cells (PBMCs), taken when the disease was refractory, from a patient treated with antithyroid drugs. The CDR3, as DNA: TGTGCCAGCAGCTTGCTGGGACAGGGCCTAAACGTCCTGACTTTC. Translated, it gives CASSLLGQGLNVLTF. Filled out from reference TRBV11-2 and TRBJ2-6, the complete variable domain reads EAGVAQSPRYKIIEKRQSVAFWCNPISGHATLYWYQQILGQGPKLLIQFQNNGVVDDSQLPKDRFSAERLKGVDSTLKIQPAKLEDSAVYLCASSLLGQGLNVLTFGAGSRLTVL.